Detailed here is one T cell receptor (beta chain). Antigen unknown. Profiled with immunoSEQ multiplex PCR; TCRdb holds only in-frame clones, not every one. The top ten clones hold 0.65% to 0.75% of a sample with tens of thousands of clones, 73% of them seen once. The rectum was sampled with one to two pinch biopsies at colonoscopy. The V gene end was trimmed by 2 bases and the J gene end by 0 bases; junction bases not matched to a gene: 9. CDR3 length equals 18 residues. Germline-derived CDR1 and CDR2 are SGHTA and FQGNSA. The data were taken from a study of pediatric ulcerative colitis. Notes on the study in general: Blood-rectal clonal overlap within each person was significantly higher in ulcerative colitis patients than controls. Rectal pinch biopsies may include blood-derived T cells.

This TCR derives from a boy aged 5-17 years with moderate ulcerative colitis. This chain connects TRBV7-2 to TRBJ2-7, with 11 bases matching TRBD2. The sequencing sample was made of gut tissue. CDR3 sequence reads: CASSLQATSGGSSYEQYF. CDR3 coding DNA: TGTGCCAGCAGCTTACAGGCAACTAGCGGGGGAAGCTCCTACGAGCAGTACTTC.